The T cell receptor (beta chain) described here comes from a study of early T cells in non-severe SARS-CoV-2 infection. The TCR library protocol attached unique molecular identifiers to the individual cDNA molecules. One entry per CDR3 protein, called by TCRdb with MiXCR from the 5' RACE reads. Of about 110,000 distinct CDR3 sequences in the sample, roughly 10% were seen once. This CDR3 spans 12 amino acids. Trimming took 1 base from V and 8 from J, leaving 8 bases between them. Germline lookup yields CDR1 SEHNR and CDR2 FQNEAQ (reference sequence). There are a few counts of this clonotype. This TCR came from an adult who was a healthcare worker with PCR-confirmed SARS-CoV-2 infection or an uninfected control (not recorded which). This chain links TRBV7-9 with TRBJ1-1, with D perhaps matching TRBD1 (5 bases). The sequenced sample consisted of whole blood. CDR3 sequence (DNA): TGTGCCAGCAGCTTAGTGGAGGGGGAAGCTTTCTTT. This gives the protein CASSLVEGEAFF.